This T cell receptor (beta chain) was profiled in a study of cytomegalovirus exposure and HLA in healthy donors. Vbeta (60) and Jbeta (13) primers were used in the PCR. Clones were read by immunoSEQ multiplex PCR, and TCRdb kept only the in-frame ones, dropping some. The sample has 95,000 to 150,000 clones, about 78% seen once; the top ten hold about 1.2%. Trimming removed 3 bases at V and 9 bases at J, with 19 bases between. Germline CDR1 SGHRS, CDR2 YFSETQ. This CDR3 region has 16 residues. The sample was PBMCs. This chain links TRBV5-1 with TRBJ1-6; perhaps TRBD1 as D (6 bases). This clonotype originated in a female donor in good health and CMV-seronegative. CDR3 DNA sequence: TGCGCCAGCAGCTGGGGGACACGTTCGGGGAGTTCACCCCTCCACTTT. This encodes CASSWGTRSGSSPLHF.